This TCR beta chain was sequenced for a study of cytomegalovirus exposure and HLA in healthy donors. General study points: Most of the TCR beta V segments (in an earlier analysis) were productive either about 87% or about 30% of the time.

Germline CDR1 is SGHAT and CDR2 is FQNNGV. After removal of 4 bases from V and 5 bases from J, the junction contained 20 bases not matched to a gene. This CDR3 contains 18 residues. This clone came up once. Its antigen is still unknown. Use of 60 Vbeta and 13 Jbeta primers characterized the PCR. The repertoire was sequenced with immunoSEQ multiplex PCR; TCRdb's copy has only in-frame clones and lacks some. The table shows 90,000 to 130,000 clones, with 65% to 80% occurring only once. This TCR came from a man aged 30 to 45 in good health and CMV-seropositive. The V call is TRBV11-2, the J call TRBJ2-7; TRBD2 matches at 7 bases. Material for sequencing was PBMCs. The CDR3 coding sequence is TGTGCCAGCAGCTCTCCCGGGGTGGGGGGGACGTTAACCCACGAGCAGTACTTC. It specifies CASSSPGVGGTLTHEQYF. Variable domain in full (rest from reference TRBV11-2 and TRBJ2-7): EAGVAQSPRYKIIEKRQSVAFWCNPISGHATLYWYQQILGQGPKLLIQFQNNGVVDDSQLPKDRFSAERLKGVDSTLKIQPAKLEDSAVYLCASSSPGVGGTLTHEQYFGPGTRLTVT.